This T cell receptor beta chain was identified during a study of CD8 T cells in ankylosing spondylitis. TCRdb re-derived calls from the 5' RACE reads in MiXCR, one entry per CDR3 protein. The sample has 200,000 to 300,000 distinct CDR3 sequences, roughly 8.6% seen once. V shed 4 bases and J 6 bases; nucleotides not matched to a gene: 5. The CDR3 length is 13 residues. CDR1 and CDR2 (germline): LNHDA, SQIVND (reference sequence). The sample holds many counts of this clonotype. This TCR came from a male donor with ankylosing spondylitis or in good health (not recorded which). Sample: blood, either unsorted or a sorted T cell fraction (not recorded which). The J gene is TRBJ2-7, the V gene TRBV19, with 8 bases that match TRBD1. The CDR3 reads CASSTDRGLEQYF. The CDR3 DNA reads as TGTGCCAGTAGTACAGACAGGGGACTCGAGCAGTACTTC.